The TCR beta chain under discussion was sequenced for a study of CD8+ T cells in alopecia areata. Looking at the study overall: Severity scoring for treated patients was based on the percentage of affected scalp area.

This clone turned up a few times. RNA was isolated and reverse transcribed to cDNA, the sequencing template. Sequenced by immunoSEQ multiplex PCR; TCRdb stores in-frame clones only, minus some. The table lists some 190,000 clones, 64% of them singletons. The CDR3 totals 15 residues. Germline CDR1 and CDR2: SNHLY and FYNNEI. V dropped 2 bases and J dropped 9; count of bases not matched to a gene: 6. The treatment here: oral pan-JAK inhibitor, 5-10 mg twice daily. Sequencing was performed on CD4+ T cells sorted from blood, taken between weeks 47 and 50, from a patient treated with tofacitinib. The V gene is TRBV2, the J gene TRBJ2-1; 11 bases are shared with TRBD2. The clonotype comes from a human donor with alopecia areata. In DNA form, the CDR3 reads TGTGCCAGCAGTGAAACGGGGGGACTAGCGGTTGAGCAGTTCTTC. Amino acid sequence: CASSETGGLAVEQFF.